This T cell receptor beta chain emerged from a study of kidney transplant recipient with SARS-CoV-2 infection. The CDR3 length equals 17 residues, ends included. As concerns this clonotype: It may be a read error: a sequence one base away is much more abundant. It is unclear where the CDR3 begins or ends on the DNA, so no DNA is shown, and the CDR3 is as TCRdb lists it.

TCRdb analysed the reads with MiXCR anew, one entry per CDR3 protein. The table shows 200,000 to 300,000 distinct CDR3 sequences, with more than 25% occurring only once. This material consisted of a blood sample, taken at baseline and on roughly day 110 from a kidney transplant recipient. V and J are TRBV12-2 and TRBJ1-2. TRBV12-2 is a pseudogene. This clonotype was obtained from a male patient younger than 45 who had COVID-19 and was a kidney transplant recipient. The graft donor may be the source of some T cells. The CDR3 is CASRWEKTPRKTYGCTF.